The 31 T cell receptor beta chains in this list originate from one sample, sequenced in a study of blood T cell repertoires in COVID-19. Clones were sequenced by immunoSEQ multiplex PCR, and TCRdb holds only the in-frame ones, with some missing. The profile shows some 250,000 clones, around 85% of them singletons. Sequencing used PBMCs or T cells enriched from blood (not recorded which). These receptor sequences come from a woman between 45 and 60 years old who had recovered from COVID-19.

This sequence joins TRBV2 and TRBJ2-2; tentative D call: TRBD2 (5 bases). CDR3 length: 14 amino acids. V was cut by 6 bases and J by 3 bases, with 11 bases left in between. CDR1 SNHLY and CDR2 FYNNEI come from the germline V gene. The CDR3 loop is CASRLGGDTGELFF. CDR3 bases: TGTGCCAGCAGACTAGGTGGGGACACCGGGGAGCTGTTTTTT.

This CDR3 is CASSLRQGPMNTEAFF. In DNA form, the CDR3 reads TGCGCCAGCAGCCTCCGACAGGGTCCAATGAACACTGAAGCTTTCTTT. The chain links TRBV5-1 to TRBJ1-1, with 7 bases that match TRBD1. There are 16 residues in the CDR3. Germline CDR1 reads SGHRS; CDR2 reads YFSETQ. V was clipped by 4 bases and J by 0 bases; unmatched bases: 9.

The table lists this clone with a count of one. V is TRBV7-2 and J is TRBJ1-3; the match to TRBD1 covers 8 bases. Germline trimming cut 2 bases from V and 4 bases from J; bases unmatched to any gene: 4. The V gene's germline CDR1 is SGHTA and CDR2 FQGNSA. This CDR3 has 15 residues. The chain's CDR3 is CASSLPGGMGNTIYF. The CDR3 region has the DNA TGTGCCAGCAGCTTACCAGGGGGCATGGGAAACACCATATATTTT.

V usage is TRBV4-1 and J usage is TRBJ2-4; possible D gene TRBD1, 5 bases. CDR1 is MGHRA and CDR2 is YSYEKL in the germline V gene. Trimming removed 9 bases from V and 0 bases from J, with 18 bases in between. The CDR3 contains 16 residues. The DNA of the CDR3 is TGCGCCAGGGGGCCCTCTTTCGCACTAGCCAAAAACATTCAGTACTTC. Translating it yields CARGPSFALAKNIQYF.

In nucleotides, the CDR3 is TGTGCCAGCAGTTTCCGGACAGGGGCCTATGGCTACACCTTC. This encodes CASSFRTGAYGYTF. The rearrangement uses TRBV27 and TRBJ1-2, with 9 positions matching TRBD1. Per the germline V gene, CDR1 is MNHEY and CDR2 is SMNVEV (reference sequence). Trimming removed 3 bases from V and 4 bases from J; junction bases left unmatched: 3. The CDR3 is 14 amino acids.

In DNA, the CDR3 is TGTGCCAGCAGCTCCCTGACAGAGTCGCCTGAAGCTTTCTTT. Translation gives CASSSLTESPEAFF. This chain connects TRBV7-2 to TRBJ1-1; the D gene is possibly TRBD1 (5 bases). There are 14 residues in the CDR3. Deletions cut 4 bases from V and 6 bases from J, with 15 bases between. Germline V CDR1 and CDR2: SGHTA, FQGNSA.

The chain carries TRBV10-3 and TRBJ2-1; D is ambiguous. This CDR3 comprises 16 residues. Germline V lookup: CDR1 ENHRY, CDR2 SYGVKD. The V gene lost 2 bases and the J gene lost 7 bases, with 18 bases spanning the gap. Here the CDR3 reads CAISEGPGQSKNEQFF. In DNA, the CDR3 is TGTGCCATCAGTGAGGGTCCGGGTCAAAGCAAAAATGAGCAGTTCTTC.

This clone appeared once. The CDR3 region is CASSLGQSGEQYF. The DNA of the CDR3 is TGCGCCAGCAGCTTGGGCCAGAGCGGAGAGCAGTACTTC. The chain employs TRBV5-1 and TRBJ2-7; perhaps TRBD2 as D (5 bases). Germline V lookup: CDR1 SGHRS, CDR2 YFSETQ. CDR3 length equals 13 residues. V shed 0 bases and J shed 7 bases, with 11 bases lying between them.

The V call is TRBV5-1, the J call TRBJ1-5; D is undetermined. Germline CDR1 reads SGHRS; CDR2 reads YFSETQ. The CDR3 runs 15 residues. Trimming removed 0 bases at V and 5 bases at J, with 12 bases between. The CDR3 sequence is CASSLAGQDYQPQHF. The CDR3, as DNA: TGCGCCAGCAGCTTGGCCGGGCAGGACTATCAGCCCCAGCATTTT.

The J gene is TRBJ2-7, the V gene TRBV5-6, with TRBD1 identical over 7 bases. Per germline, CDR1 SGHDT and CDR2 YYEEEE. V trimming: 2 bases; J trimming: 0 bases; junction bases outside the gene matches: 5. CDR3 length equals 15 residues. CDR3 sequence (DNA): TGTGCCAGCAGCTTAGGACAGGTCTTCTCCTACGAGCAGTACTTC. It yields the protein CASSLGQVFSYEQYF.

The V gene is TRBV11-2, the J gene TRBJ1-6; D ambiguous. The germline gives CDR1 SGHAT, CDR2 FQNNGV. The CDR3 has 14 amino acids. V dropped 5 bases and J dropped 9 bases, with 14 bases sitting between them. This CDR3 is CASSRGPLGSPLHF. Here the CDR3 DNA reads TGTGCCAGCAGCAGAGGGCCTCTAGGTTCACCCCTCCACTTT.

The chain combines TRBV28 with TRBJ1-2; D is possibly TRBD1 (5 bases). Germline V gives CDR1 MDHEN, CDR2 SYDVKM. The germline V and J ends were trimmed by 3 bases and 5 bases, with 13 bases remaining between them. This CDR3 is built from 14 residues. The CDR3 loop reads CASSLIWQGYGYTF. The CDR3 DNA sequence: TGTGCCAGCAGTTTGATCTGGCAGGGTTATGGCTACACCTTC.

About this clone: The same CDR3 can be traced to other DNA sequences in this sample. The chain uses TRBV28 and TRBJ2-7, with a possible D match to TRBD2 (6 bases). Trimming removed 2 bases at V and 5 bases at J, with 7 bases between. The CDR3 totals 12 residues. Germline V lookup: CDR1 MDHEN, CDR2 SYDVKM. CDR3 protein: CASSLAGNEQYF. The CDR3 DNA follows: TGTGCCAGCAGTTTAGCGGGGAACGAGCAGTACTTC.

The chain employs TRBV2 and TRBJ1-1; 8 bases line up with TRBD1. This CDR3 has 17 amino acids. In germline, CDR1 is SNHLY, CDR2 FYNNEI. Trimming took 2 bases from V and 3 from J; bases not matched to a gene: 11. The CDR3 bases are TGTGCCAGCAGTGAAATATGGCAGGGGGCGAAGGACACTGAAGCTTTCTTT. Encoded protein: CASSEIWQGAKDTEAFF.

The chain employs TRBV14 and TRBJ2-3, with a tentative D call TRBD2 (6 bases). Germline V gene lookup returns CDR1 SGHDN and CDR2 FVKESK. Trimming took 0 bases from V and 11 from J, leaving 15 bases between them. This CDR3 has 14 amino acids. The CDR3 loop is CASSQDGWVAVQYF. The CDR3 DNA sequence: TGTGCCAGCAGCCAAGACGGTTGGGTAGCGGTGCAGTATTTT.

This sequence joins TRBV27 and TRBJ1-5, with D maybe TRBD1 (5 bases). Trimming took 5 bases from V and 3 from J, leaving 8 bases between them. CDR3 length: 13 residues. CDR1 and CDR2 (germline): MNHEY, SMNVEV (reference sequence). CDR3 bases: TGTGCCAGCAGTCCAGGGTTCAATCAGCCCCAGCATTTT. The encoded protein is CASSPGFNQPQHF.

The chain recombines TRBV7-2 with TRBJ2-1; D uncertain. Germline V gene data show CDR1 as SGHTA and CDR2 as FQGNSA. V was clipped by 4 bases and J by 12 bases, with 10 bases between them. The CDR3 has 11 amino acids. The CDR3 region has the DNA TGTGCCAGCAGCTCCAGCAGGATGCAGTTCTTC. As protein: CASSSSRMQFF.

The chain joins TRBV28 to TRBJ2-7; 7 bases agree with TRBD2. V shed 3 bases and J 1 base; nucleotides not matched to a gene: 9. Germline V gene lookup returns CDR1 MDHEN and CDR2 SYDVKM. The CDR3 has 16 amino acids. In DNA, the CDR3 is TGTGCCAGCAGTTTTGGGGGAGGGGACGGTTCCTACGAGCAGTACTTC. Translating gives CASSFGGGDGSYEQYF.

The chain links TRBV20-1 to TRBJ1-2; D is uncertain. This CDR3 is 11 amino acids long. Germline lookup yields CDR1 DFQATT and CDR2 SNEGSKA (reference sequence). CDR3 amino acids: CSVQQNYGYTF. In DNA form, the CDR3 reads TGCAGCGTACAGCAGAACTATGGCTACACCTTC.

CDR3 DNA sequence: TGTGCCAGCAGTTCCGGAGACAAAAACATTCAGTACTTC. Residues: CASSSGDKNIQYF. The chain has TRBV28 and TRBJ2-4; D gene ambiguous. V gave up 4 bases and J gave up 3 bases, with 7 bases separating them. Germline CDR1 MDHEN, CDR2 SYDVKM. CDR3 length: 13 residues.

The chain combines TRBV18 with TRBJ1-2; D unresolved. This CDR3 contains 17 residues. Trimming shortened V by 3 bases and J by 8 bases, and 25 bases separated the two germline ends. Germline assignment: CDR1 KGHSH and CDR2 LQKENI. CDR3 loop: CASSPPKRAAPAQGYTF. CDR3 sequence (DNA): TGTGCCAGCTCACCGCCGAAGAGGGCCGCTCCCGCACAGGGCTACACCTTC.

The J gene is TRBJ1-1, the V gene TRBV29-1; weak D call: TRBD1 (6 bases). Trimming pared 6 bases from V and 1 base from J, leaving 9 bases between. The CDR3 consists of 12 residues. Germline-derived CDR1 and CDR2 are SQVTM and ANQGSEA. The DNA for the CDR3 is TGCAGCGTACAGACAGGGAACACTGAAGCTTTCTTT. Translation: CSVQTGNTEAFF.

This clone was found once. The CDR3 region has the DNA TGTGCCAGCAGTTCCCCTATGCTGGGACTCTCTGGAAACACCATATATTTT. It is translated as CASSSPMLGLSGNTIYF. The rearrangement links TRBV28 to TRBJ1-3, with a weak D call TRBD1 (5 bases). The CDR3 runs 17 residues. V lost 4 bases, J lost 0 bases, and 16 bases lay in between. CDR1 MDHEN and CDR2 SYDVKM come from the germline V gene.

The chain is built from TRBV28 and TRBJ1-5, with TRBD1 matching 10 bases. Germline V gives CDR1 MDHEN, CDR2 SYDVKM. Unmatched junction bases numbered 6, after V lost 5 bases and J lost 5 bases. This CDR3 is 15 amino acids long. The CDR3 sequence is CASSVYGTGDQPQHF. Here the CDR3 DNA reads TGTGCCAGCAGTGTCTACGGGACAGGGGATCAGCCCCAGCATTTT.

The chain's CDR3 is CASSEQGTGELFF. CDR3 nucleotide sequence: TGCGCCAGCAGTGAACAGGGCACCGGGGAGCTGTTTTTT. The chain uses TRBV10-2 and TRBJ2-2; tentative D call: TRBD1 (6 bases). The CDR3 contains 13 residues. Germline CDR1 reads WSHSY; CDR2 reads SAAADI. V dropped 3 bases and J dropped 4 bases, with 6 bases sitting between them.

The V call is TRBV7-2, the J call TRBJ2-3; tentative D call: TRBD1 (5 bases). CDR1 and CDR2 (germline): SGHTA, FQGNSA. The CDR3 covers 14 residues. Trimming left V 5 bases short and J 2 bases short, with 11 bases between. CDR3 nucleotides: TGTGCCAGCAGCCCGTGGGGCCCCACAGATACGCAGTATTTT. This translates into CASSPWGPTDTQYF.

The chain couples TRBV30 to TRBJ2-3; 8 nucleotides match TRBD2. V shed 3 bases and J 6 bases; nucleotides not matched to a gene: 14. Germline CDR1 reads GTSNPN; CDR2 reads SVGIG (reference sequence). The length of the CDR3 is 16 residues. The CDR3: CAWRYAGGTLTDTQYF. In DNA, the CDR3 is TGTGCCTGGAGATACGCGGGAGGCACCCTAACCGATACGCAGTATTTT.

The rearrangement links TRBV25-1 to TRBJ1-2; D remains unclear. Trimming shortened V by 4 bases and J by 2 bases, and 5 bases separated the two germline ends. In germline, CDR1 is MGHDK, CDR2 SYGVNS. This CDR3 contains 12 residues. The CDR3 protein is CASSVINYGYTF. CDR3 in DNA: TGTGCCAGCAGTGTAATCAACTATGGCTACACCTTC.

The CDR3 DNA follows: TGTGCCAGCAGTCCGTTTAGCGGGAGGGTTTACAATGAGCAGTTCTTC. Its translation is CASSPFSGRVYNEQFF. The chain uses TRBV27 and TRBJ2-1; TRBD2 aligns across 11 bases. V lost 5 bases, J lost 4 bases, and 7 bases stayed unmatched. The V gene's germline CDR1 is MNHEY and CDR2 SMNVEV (reference sequence). The CDR3 runs 16 residues.

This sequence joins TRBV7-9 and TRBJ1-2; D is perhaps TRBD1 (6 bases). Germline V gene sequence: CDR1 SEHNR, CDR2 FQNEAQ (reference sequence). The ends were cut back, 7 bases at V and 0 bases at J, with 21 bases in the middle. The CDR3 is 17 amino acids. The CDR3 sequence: CASTSSSWDTSNYGYTF. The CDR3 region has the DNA TGTGCCAGCACCAGCTCCTCTTGGGACACCTCTAACTATGGCTACACCTTC.

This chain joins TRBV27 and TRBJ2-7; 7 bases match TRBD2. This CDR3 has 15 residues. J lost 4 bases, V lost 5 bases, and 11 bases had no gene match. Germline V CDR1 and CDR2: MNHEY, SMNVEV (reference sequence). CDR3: CASSLSGTTPYEQYF. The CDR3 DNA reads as TGTGCCAGCAGTCTCTCCGGGACTACACCTTACGAGCAGTACTTC.